Listed below are T cell receptor beta chains from one sample, sequenced in a study of CD8 T cells in Susac syndrome. A single record per CDR3 protein comes from TCRdb applying MiXCR to the immunoSEQ multiplex PCR reads. The top ten hold 0.095% to 0.1% of the sample, which has about 120,000 distinct CDR3 sequences, approximately 94% seen once. Sequencing was performed on CD4+ T cells from PBMCs. Every receptor here comes from a human donor in good health. Each CDR3 is given with its conserved first and last residue. D genes are given only for firm matches. Some rows mark clone size as missing; the rest say once, few, many or name a class of expanded clone.

V gene	CDR3 length	J gene	D gene	clone size	CDR3 protein	CDR3 DNA
TRBV27	17	TRBJ2-7	TRBD2	once	CARNTYGGGRSSYEQYF	TGTGCCAGGAACACCTACGGGGGGGGGCGAAGCTCCTACGAGCAGTACTTC
TRBV5-1	14	TRBJ2-2	TRBD1	.	CASSPDRDTGELFF	TGCGCCAGCAGCCCGGACAGGGACACCGGGGAGCTGTTTTTT
TRBV30	13	TRBJ1-5	.	once	CAWSVDGDQPQHF	TGTGCCTGGAGTGTAGACGGGGATCAGCCCCAGCATTTT
TRBV9	16	TRBJ2-7	TRBD2	.	CASSVGVPGGTYEQYF	TGTGCCAGCAGCGTAGGAGTCCCGGGAGGGACCTACGAGCAGTACTTC
TRBV23-1	19	TRBJ2-3	TRBD2	.	CASSQSTRLAGGHTDTQYF	TGCGCCAGCAGTCAATCCACCCGACTAGCGGGAGGACACACAGATACGCAGTATTTT
TRBV3-1	17	TRBJ2-6	.	.	CASSRQVGLSGANVLTF	TGTGCCAGCAGCCGCCAGGTTGGACTCTCTGGGGCCAACGTCCTGACTTTC
TRBV6-1	18	TRBJ2-7	.	.	CASSEWLFRADRNYEQYF	TGTGCCAGCAGTGAATGGTTATTCAGGGCAGATCGGAACTACGAGCAGTACTTC
TRBV7-3	14	TRBJ2-2	.	.	CASSSSANTGELFF	TGTGCCAGCAGCTCATCAGCGAACACCGGGGAGCTGTTTTTT
TRBV19	15	TRBJ2-7	.	.	CASSILGVTGYEQYF	TGTGCCAGTAGTATCTTGGGGGTGACAGGATACGAGCAGTACTTC
TRBV4-3	17	TRBJ2-2	.	once	CASSQDWAAANTGELFF	TGCGCCAGCAGCCAAGACTGGGCAGCAGCGAACACCGGGGAGCTGTTTTTT
TRBV30	14	TRBJ2-5	TRBD2	once	CAWIRTSPQETQYF	TGTGCCTGGATCCGGACTAGCCCCCAAGAGACCCAGTACTTC
TRBV6-5	17	TRBJ2-2	.	.	CASSYSSGHLNTGELFF	TGTGCCAGCAGTTACTCGTCAGGACATCTGAACACCGGGGAGCTGTTTTTT
TRBV7-9	16	TRBJ2-2	TRBD2	.	CATPRTSGDSTGELFF	TGTGCCACCCCTCGGACTAGCGGGGATTCCACCGGGGAGCTGTTTTTT
TRBV4-2	15	TRBJ2-5	TRBD2	.	CASSQTSELQETQYF	TGTGCCAGCAGCCAGACTAGCGAACTACAAGAGACCCAGTACTTC
TRBV7-9	14	TRBJ2-5	.	.	CASSLSFRVETQYF	TGTGCCAGCAGCTTAAGCTTTCGGGTGGAGACCCAGTACTTC
TRBV28	12	TRBJ2-7	.	.	CASSVSSYEQYF	TGTGCCAGCTCCGTAAGCTCCTACGAGCAGTACTTC
TRBV27	15	TRBJ2-7	TRBD2	few	CASSPTSGSSYEQYF	TGTGCCAGCAGTCCCACTAGCGGGAGTTCCTACGAGCAGTACTTC
TRBV3-1	15	TRBJ2-3	.	.	CASSLRARSTDTQYF	TGTGCCAGCAGCCTCCGGGCTAGATCAACAGATACGCAGTATTTT
TRBV2	14	TRBJ2-2	.	once	CASSVRPDTGELFF	TGTGCCAGCAGTGTGAGACCCGACACCGGGGAGCTGTTTTTT
TRBV4-1	16	TRBJ1-6	.	.	CASSQDRTNRLLPLHF	TGCGCCAGCAGCCAAGATCGAACCAATCGCCTGTTACCCCTCCACTTT
TRBV13	16	TRBJ2-6	TRBD2	.	CASREGGTSGANVLTF	TGTGCCTCCCGGGAGGGCGGTACCTCTGGGGCCAACGTCCTGACTTTC
TRBV7-2	13	TRBJ2-2	.	once	CASSSINTGELFF	TGTGCCAGCAGTTCGATAAACACCGGGGAGCTGTTTTTT
TRBV27	15	TRBJ1-1	.	.	CASSRSRLMNTEAFF	TGTGCCAGCAGTAGATCTCGACTGATGAACACTGAAGCTTTCTTT
TRBV4-2	16	TRBJ2-1	TRBD2	.	CASSQAIGRANNEQFF	TGTGCCAGCAGCCAAGCAATCGGGAGGGCGAACAATGAGCAGTTCTTC
TRBV12-3/TRBV12-4	14	TRBJ1-2	.	.	CASTPGGTNYGYTF	TGTGCCAGCACCCCGGGAGGGACTAACTATGGCTACACCTTC
TRBV19	16	TRBJ1-5	.	.	CASSIAGPAGNQPQHF	TGTGCCAGTAGTATAGCCGGGCCGGCGGGCAATCAGCCCCAGCATTTT
TRBV12-3/TRBV12-4	14	TRBJ2-1	.	.	CASRAGLRTNEQFF	TGTGCCAGCAGGGCTGGACTTAGGACCAATGAGCAGTTCTTC
TRBV9	13	TRBJ2-7	.	.	CASSESTDHEQYF	TGTGCCAGCAGCGAATCAACAGACCACGAGCAGTACTTC
TRBV18	15	TRBJ1-4	.	once	CASSPNRDRYEKLFF	TGTGCCAGCTCACCAAACCGGGACCGGTATGAAAAACTGTTTTTT
TRBV28	14	TRBJ1-1	.	once	CASSFEQLNTEAFF	TGTGCCAGCAGTTTTGAACAGTTGAACACTGAAGCTTTCTTT
TRBV6-1	15	TRBJ2-1	TRBD1	.	CASSLRGTGYNEQFF	TGTGCCAGCAGTCTCCGCGGGACAGGATACAATGAGCAGTTCTTC
TRBV19	15	TRBJ2-1	.	.	CASSISWGSYNEQFF	TGTGCCAGTAGTATATCGTGGGGTTCCTACAATGAGCAGTTCTTC
TRBV29-1	12	TRBJ1-4	.	.	CSVEEGTRELFF	TGCAGCGTTGAAGAAGGGACGAGAGAACTGTTTTTT
TRBV7-2	14	TRBJ2-5	.	.	CASSFGESQETQYF	TGTGCCAGCAGCTTTGGCGAGAGCCAAGAGACCCAGTACTTC
TRBV5-1	15	TRBJ1-2	.	.	CASREGGIGNYGYTF	TGCGCCAGCAGGGAAGGGGGAATCGGTAACTATGGCTACACCTTC
TRBV10-2	14	TRBJ1-5	.	.	CASSEGSLNQPQHF	TGCGCCAGCAGTGAAGGGAGCCTCAATCAGCCCCAGCATTTT
TRBV27	15	TRBJ2-7	TRBD2	once	CASSHGLAGSHEQYF	TGTGCCAGCAGTCACGGACTAGCGGGATCCCACGAGCAGTACTTC
TRBV30	15	TRBJ2-7	.	.	CAWSAHLLKTYEQYF	TGTGCCTGGAGTGCCCATCTACTAAAGACCTACGAGCAGTACTTC
TRBV9	15	TRBJ2-1	.	.	CASSVGSGGDNEQFF	TGTGCCAGCAGCGTAGGGTCGGGGGGCGACAATGAGCAGTTCTTC